This T cell receptor (beta chain) was documented in a study of blood T cells in healthy people across ages. The study's findings and limits: Unsorted PBMC material precluded a definitive naive versus antigen-experienced comparison.

As regards this clonotype: The antigen remains undetermined.

Then a second PCR, running about 6 to 12 cycles, was carried out with a sample-barcoded 5' primer and a J-beta primer mix. TCRdb analysed the 5' RACE reads with MiXCR anew, one entry per CDR3 protein. The profile shows roughly 500,000 distinct CDR3 sequences, about 26% of them singletons. Trimming cost V 5 bases and J 3 bases, with 13 bases left between them. CDR3 length: 13 residues. The germline gives CDR1 DFQATT, CDR2 SNEGSKA (reference sequence). V gene TRBV20-1 combines with J gene TRBJ1-1, with a tentative D call TRBD1 (5 bases). Sequenced sample: blood. The receptor's source is a woman in her 70s in good health. The CDR3 region has the DNA TGCAGTGCTGCTCAGGGAGGGGACACTGAAGCTTTCTTT. Translating it yields CSAAQGGDTEAFF.